This T cell receptor beta chain emerged from a study of CD8 T cells in ankylosing spondylitis. Using its own MiXCR run on the 5' RACE reads, TCRdb lists one record per CDR3 protein. The sample comprises approximately 300,000 distinct CDR3 sequences, less than 25% of which are singletons, and 3.5% rests with the top ten. General study findings and limits: Disease-linked clones had a CD8+ phenotype and relatively low frequency in peripheral blood. Typical of ankylosing spondylitis blood, it appeared, was a TCR beta motif of roughly eight highly homologous variants. The study looked at matched synovial fluid samples from ankylosing spondylitis patients. Disease-linked clones were reported to be significantly enriched there.

J lost 3 bases, V lost 0 bases, and 5 bases had no gene match. Germline values: CDR1 LGHNA, CDR2 YNFKEQ. The CDR3 has 15 amino acids. On this clonotype itself: Its antigen is unknown.

Material: blood, either unsorted or a sorted T cell fraction (not recorded which). The chain is built from TRBV4-2 and TRBJ2-7; 7 nucleotides agree with TRBD2. This TCR was sampled from a female donor with ankylosing spondylitis or in good health (not recorded which). Here the CDR3 DNA reads TGTGCCAGCAGCCAAGATTCGGGAGGCGTCTACGAGCAGTACTTC. Residues: CASSQDSGGVYEQYF.